This is a list of T cell receptor beta chains from one sample in a study of blood T cell repertoires in COVID-19. Profiling relied on immunoSEQ multiplex PCR, and the TCRdb table lists in-frame clones only, not all of them. The sample consists of 99,000 or so clones, about four fifths of them appearing once. Sequencing was performed on peripheral blood. These receptors came from a man older than 75 with acute or convalescent COVID-19. CDR3s include the opening cysteine and the closing phenylalanine or tryptophan. The order of the fields is CDR3 protein, CDR3 DNA, V gene, D gene, J gene. The D gene is left open where the match is weak.

CASSFSAGAPYEQYF,TGTGCCAGCAGCTTCTCGGCGGGAGCGCCCTACGAGCAGTACTTC,TRBV7-8,TRBD2,TRBJ2-7
CASKGAGGDTQYF,TGTGCCAGCAAGGGGGCAGGGGGGGATACGCAGTATTTT,TRBV7-6,-,TRBJ2-3
CASSRSRLSEETQYF,TGCGCCAGCAGCCGTAGCCGACTTAGCGAAGAGACCCAGTACTTC,TRBV5-1,-,TRBJ2-5
CASSISSRDTQYF,TGTGCCAGTAGTATCTCTAGCAGAGATACGCAGTATTTT,TRBV19,-,TRBJ2-3
CASRASFRGGDQPQHF,TGTGCCAGTAGGGCTTCTTTTCGAGGAGGGGATCAGCCCCAGCATTTT,TRBV19,-,TRBJ1-5
CASRPTGGVETQYF,TGTGCCAGCAGACCGACAGGGGGGGTGGAGACCCAGTACTTC,TRBV6-5,TRBD1,TRBJ2-5
CASSVANTGELFF,TGTGCCAGTAGTGTGGCAAACACCGGGGAGCTGTTTTTT,TRBV19,-,TRBJ2-2
CASSSNTEAFF,TGTGCCAGCAGTTCTAACACTGAAGCTTTCTTT,TRBV6-5,-,TRBJ1-1
CASSQVGGPTIEQYF,TGTGCCAGCAGCCAAGTTGGAGGGCCGACAATCGAGCAGTACTTC,TRBV3-1/TRBV3-2,-,TRBJ2-7
CATSRDRGVGYGYTF,TGTGCCACCAGCAGAGATCGGGGGGTTGGCTATGGCTACACCTTC,TRBV15,-,TRBJ1-2
CAISGHPSGLAGDSYNEQFF,TGTGCCATCAGTGGTCACCCTTCGGGACTAGCGGGAGATTCCTACAATGAGCAGTTCTTC,TRBV10-3,TRBD2,TRBJ2-1
CASSVEDRGFYGYTF,TGTGCCAGCAGCGTAGAGGATCGGGGGTTCTATGGCTACACCTTC,TRBV9,-,TRBJ1-2
CAWSVSGYGYTF,TGTGCCTGGAGTGTTTCGGGATATGGCTACACCTTC,TRBV30,-,TRBJ1-2
CASRLGGDQPQHF,TGTGCCAGCCGATTGGGGGGGGATCAGCCCCAGCATTTT,TRBV7-9,-,TRBJ1-5
CSGGPLFADTQYF,TGCAGCGGTGGGCCCCTTTTTGCGGATACGCAGTATTTT,TRBV29-1,-,TRBJ2-3
CASSIRDSRETQYF,TGTGCCAGCAGCATCCGGGACTCTAGAGAGACCCAGTACTTC,TRBV7-8,-,TRBJ2-5
CASSLEGQGNRYGYTF,TGTGCCAGCAGTTTAGAGGGACAGGGTAATCGGTATGGCTACACCTTC,TRBV28,TRBD1,TRBJ1-2